These T cell receptor beta chains were read from a single sample in a study of blood T cell repertoires in COVID-19. The data were produced by immunoSEQ multiplex PCR, yet TCRdb's version contains in-frame clones alone and is incomplete. The table records hundreds of thousands of clones, around 83% of them present only once. The sequencing sample was made of peripheral blood. These receptor sequences come from an elderly man with acute or convalescent COVID-19. The CDR3 runs from the conserved cysteine through the conserved F or W. The order of the fields is clone size, J gene, D gene, V gene, CDR3 protein, CDR3 DNA. The D gene is left open where the match is weak. Not all rows give a size; the values are once, few, many and, for expanded clones, a class.

clone_size: NA; j_call: TRBJ2-7; d_call: NA; v_call: TRBV5-8; cdr3_aa: CASSLGTRTSYEQYF; cdr3_nt: TGTGCCAGCAGCTTGGGGACTCGCACCTCCTACGAGCAGTACTTC
clone_size: few; j_call: TRBJ2-7; d_call: NA; v_call: TRBV7-9; cdr3_aa: CASSFRSYEQYF; cdr3_nt: TGTGCCAGCAGCTTCCGGAGCTACGAGCAGTACTTC
clone_size: NA; j_call: TRBJ2-7; d_call: TRBD2; v_call: TRBV29-1; cdr3_aa: CSVGSGGHFYEQYF; cdr3_nt: TGCAGCGTTGGTAGCGGGGGGCATTTCTACGAGCAGTACTTC
clone_size: NA; j_call: TRBJ2-7; d_call: NA; v_call: TRBV28; cdr3_aa: CASSPGRDYEQYF; cdr3_nt: TGTGCCAGCAGCCCAGGGCGCGACTACGAGCAGTACTTC
clone_size: NA; j_call: TRBJ2-2; d_call: TRBD1; v_call: TRBV28; cdr3_aa: CATNTLGQANTGELFF; cdr3_nt: TGTGCCACCAATACCTTGGGACAGGCGAACACCGGGGAGCTGTTTTTT
clone_size: NA; j_call: TRBJ1-5; d_call: TRBD1; v_call: TRBV4-1; cdr3_aa: CASSQGTGGQPQHF; cdr3_nt: TGCGCCAGCAGCCAAGGGACAGGGGGTCAGCCCCAGCATTTT
clone_size: NA; j_call: TRBJ1-4; d_call: TRBD1; v_call: TRBV18; cdr3_aa: CASSLEQGPNEKLFF; cdr3_nt: TGTGCCAGCTCACTTGAACAGGGGCCTAATGAAAAACTGTTTTTT
clone_size: NA; j_call: TRBJ2-7; d_call: TRBD1; v_call: TRBV28; cdr3_aa: CASTPGTGSYEQYF; cdr3_nt: TGTGCCAGCACCCCCGGGACAGGGTCCTACGAGCAGTACTTC
clone_size: NA; j_call: TRBJ2-1; d_call: TRBD2; v_call: TRBV7-9; cdr3_aa: CASSQSGGDNEQFF; cdr3_nt: TGTGCCAGCAGCCAGTCTGGGGGGGACAATGAGCAGTTCTTC
clone_size: few; j_call: TRBJ2-5; d_call: NA; v_call: TRBV14; cdr3_aa: CASSQGARETQYF; cdr3_nt: TGTGCCAGCAGCCAGGGGGCACGAGAGACCCAGTACTTC
clone_size: NA; j_call: TRBJ2-3; d_call: NA; v_call: TRBV21-1; cdr3_aa: CASSKVGGRAGDTQYF; cdr3_nt: TGTGCCAGCAGCAAAGTTGGCGGGAGGGCAGGGGATACGCAGTATTTT
clone_size: NA; j_call: TRBJ2-5; d_call: NA; v_call: TRBV7-8; cdr3_aa: CASSLRGLYQETQYF; cdr3_nt: TGTGCCAGCAGCCTCCGAGGGTTGTACCAAGAGACCCAGTACTTC
clone_size: NA; j_call: TRBJ2-7; d_call: TRBD2; v_call: TRBV5-7; cdr3_aa: CASSRWSGSKSYEQYF; cdr3_nt: TGTGCCAGCAGCCGGTGGAGCGGGAGCAAGAGCTACGAGCAGTACTTC
clone_size: few; j_call: TRBJ1-4; d_call: TRBD1; v_call: TRBV6-5; cdr3_aa: CASSYRTGSTNEKLFF; cdr3_nt: TGTGCCAGCAGTTATAGGACAGGCTCAACTAATGAAAAACTGTTTTTT
clone_size: NA; j_call: TRBJ2-3; d_call: TRBD1; v_call: TRBV13; cdr3_aa: CASSFRQGDADTQYF; cdr3_nt: TGTGCCAGCAGCTTCCGACAGGGCGATGCAGATACGCAGTATTTT
clone_size: NA; j_call: TRBJ2-7; d_call: NA; v_call: TRBV5-1; cdr3_aa: CASSLEKAGYEQYF; cdr3_nt: TGCGCCAGCAGCTTGGAAAAAGCAGGGTACGAGCAGTACTTC
clone_size: NA; j_call: TRBJ1-2; d_call: TRBD1; v_call: TRBV24-1; cdr3_aa: CATSDREYRGPDYGYTF; cdr3_nt: TGTGCCACCAGTGATCGGGAGTACAGGGGGCCGGACTATGGCTACACCTTC
clone_size: NA; j_call: TRBJ1-5; d_call: NA; v_call: TRBV4-1; cdr3_aa: CASSLPGDNNQPQHF; cdr3_nt: TGCGCCAGCAGCCTCCCAGGGGACAACAATCAGCCCCAGCATTTT
clone_size: NA; j_call: TRBJ1-2; d_call: NA; v_call: TRBV5-6; cdr3_aa: CASSSDKTGGYTF; cdr3_nt: TGTGCCAGCAGCTCTGACAAAACGGGGGGCTACACCTTC
clone_size: NA; j_call: TRBJ1-2; d_call: TRBD1; v_call: TRBV2; cdr3_aa: CASRPGTGYGYTF; cdr3_nt: TGTGCCAGCAGGCCGGGGACAGGCTATGGCTACACCTTC
clone_size: once; j_call: TRBJ2-7; d_call: NA; v_call: TRBV5-8; cdr3_aa: CASSSGQKGYEQYF; cdr3_nt: TGTGCCAGCAGCTCAGGACAGAAAGGCTACGAGCAGTACTTC
clone_size: NA; j_call: TRBJ1-5; d_call: NA; v_call: TRBV19; cdr3_aa: CASNWEAGRNQPQHF; cdr3_nt: TGTGCCAGTAACTGGGAGGCAGGCAGAAATCAGCCCCAGCATTTT
clone_size: NA; j_call: TRBJ2-1; d_call: NA; v_call: TRBV2; cdr3_aa: CASSELGEQFF; cdr3_nt: TGTGCCAGCAGTGAACTAGGTGAGCAGTTCTTC
clone_size: once; j_call: TRBJ2-5; d_call: NA; v_call: TRBV4-1; cdr3_aa: CASSQGRTGRAQETQYF; cdr3_nt: TGCGCCAGCAGCCAAGGCCGTACAGGGAGGGCACAAGAGACCCAGTACTTC
clone_size: NA; j_call: TRBJ2-1; d_call: NA; v_call: TRBV7-9; cdr3_aa: CASSFRGVRLMDEQFF; cdr3_nt: TGTGCCAGCAGCTTCAGGGGCGTAAGGTTGATGGATGAGCAGTTCTTC
clone_size: NA; j_call: TRBJ2-7; d_call: NA; v_call: TRBV5-1; cdr3_aa: CASSQRTDQGLQEQYF; cdr3_nt: TGCGCCAGCAGCCAAAGGACAGACCAGGGCCTACAGGAGCAGTACTTC
clone_size: NA; j_call: TRBJ2-3; d_call: NA; v_call: TRBV7-2; cdr3_aa: CASSLGGEGGTDTQYF; cdr3_nt: TGTGCCAGCAGCTTAGGAGGTGAGGGCGGCACAGATACGCAGTATTTT
clone_size: NA; j_call: TRBJ2-2; d_call: TRBD2; v_call: TRBV5-1; cdr3_aa: CASHPGGAFGELFF; cdr3_nt: TGCGCCAGCCATCCCGGGGGGGCTTTCGGGGAGCTGTTTTTT
clone_size: NA; j_call: TRBJ2-7; d_call: TRBD1; v_call: TRBV28; cdr3_aa: CASSFLTGSSEQYF; cdr3_nt: TGTGCCAGCAGTTTCCTGACAGGGTCCTCCGAGCAGTACTTC
clone_size: few; j_call: TRBJ2-7; d_call: TRBD2; v_call: TRBV9; cdr3_aa: CASTPGTSPSYEQYF; cdr3_nt: TGTGCCAGCACCCCCGGGACTAGCCCTTCCTACGAGCAGTACTTC
clone_size: NA; j_call: TRBJ1-5; d_call: TRBD1; v_call: TRBV6-5; cdr3_aa: CASARGRNQPQHF; cdr3_nt: TGTGCCAGCGCCAGGGGGCGCAATCAGCCCCAGCATTTT
clone_size: NA; j_call: TRBJ2-7; d_call: TRBD2; v_call: TRBV4-2; cdr3_aa: CASSQEGLAGGEQYF; cdr3_nt: TGTGCCAGCAGCCAAGAGGGACTAGCGGGGGGCGAGCAGTACTTC
clone_size: NA; j_call: TRBJ2-1; d_call: NA; v_call: TRBV29-1; cdr3_aa: CSAHSSYNEQFF; cdr3_nt: TGCAGCGCCCATAGCTCCTACAATGAGCAGTTCTTC